This TCR beta chain was identified in a study of OX40 agonist ivuxolimab in advanced cancers. Study-level information: Patients in dose escalation had liver, melanoma, kidney or head and neck cancers.

Assay: immunoSEQ multiplex PCR; the TCRdb copy retains only in-frame clones and omits some. Among 61,000 or so clones listed, about 86% were seen once. The study, taken as a whole, reports: The expanded peripheral T cells' antigen specificity was not determined. There were, on average, more expanded clones in CD8+ T cells than in CD4+.

On this clone: What it binds is unknown.

The CDR3 runs 15 residues. Germline assignment: CDR1 KGHSH and CDR2 LQKENI. V shed 2 bases, J shed 4 bases, and the junction held 7 bases outside the gene matches. The sequenced sample was CD4+ or CD8+ T cells sorted from blood, obtained in a trial of the OX40 agonist ivuxolimab. The sequence was obtained from an adult with an advanced solid tumor such as melanoma, head and neck, liver or kidney cancer. The chain combines TRBV18 with TRBJ1-2; 7 bases are a match to TRBD1. The CDR3 here is CASSPRIEGAYGYTF. The CDR3 bases are TGTGCCAGCTCACCAAGGATCGAGGGGGCCTATGGCTACACCTTC.